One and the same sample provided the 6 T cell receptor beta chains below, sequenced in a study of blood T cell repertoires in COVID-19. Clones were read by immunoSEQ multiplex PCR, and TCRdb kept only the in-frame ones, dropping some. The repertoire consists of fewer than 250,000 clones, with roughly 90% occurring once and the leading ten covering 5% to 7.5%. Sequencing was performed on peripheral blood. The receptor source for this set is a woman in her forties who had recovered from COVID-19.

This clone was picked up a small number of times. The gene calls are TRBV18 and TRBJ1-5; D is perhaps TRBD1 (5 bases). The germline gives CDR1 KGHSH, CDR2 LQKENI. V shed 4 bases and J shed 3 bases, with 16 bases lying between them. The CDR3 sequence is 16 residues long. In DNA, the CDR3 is TGTGCCAGCTCACAGTCGGGCCCGGGGGACAATCAGCCCCAGCATTTT. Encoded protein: CASSQSGPGDNQPQHF.

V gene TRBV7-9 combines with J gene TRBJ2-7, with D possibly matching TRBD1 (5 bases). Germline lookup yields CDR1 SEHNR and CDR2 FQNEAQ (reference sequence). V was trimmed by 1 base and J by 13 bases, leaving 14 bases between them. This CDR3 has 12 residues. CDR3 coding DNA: TGTGCCAGCAGCTTAGTGGTCCAGGGCGCATACTTC. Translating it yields CASSLVVQGAYF.

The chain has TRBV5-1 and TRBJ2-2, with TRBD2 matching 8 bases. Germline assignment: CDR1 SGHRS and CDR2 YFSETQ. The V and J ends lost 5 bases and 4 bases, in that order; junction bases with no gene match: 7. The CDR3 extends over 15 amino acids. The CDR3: CASSKAGGSTGELFF. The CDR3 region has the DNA TGCGCCAGCAGTAAGGCGGGAGGAAGCACCGGGGAGCTGTTTTTT. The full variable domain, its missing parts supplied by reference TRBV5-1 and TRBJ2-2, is KAGVTQTPRYLIKTRGQQVTLSCSPISGHRSVSWYQQTPGQGLQFLFEYFSETQRNKGNFPGRFSGRQFSNSRSEMNVSTLELGDSALYLCASSKAGGSTGELFFGEGSRLTVL.

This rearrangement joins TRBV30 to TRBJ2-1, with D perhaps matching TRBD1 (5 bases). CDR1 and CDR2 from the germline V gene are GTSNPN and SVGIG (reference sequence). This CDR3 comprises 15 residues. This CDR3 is CAAAQGPQMDDEQFF. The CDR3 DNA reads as TGTGCGGCGGCTCAGGGCCCTCAGATGGACGATGAGCAGTTCTTC.

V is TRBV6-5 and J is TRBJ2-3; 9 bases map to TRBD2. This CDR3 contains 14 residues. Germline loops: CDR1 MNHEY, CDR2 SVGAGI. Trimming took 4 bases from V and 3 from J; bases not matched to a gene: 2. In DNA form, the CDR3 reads TGTGCCAGCAGTTTAGCGGGAGTGACAGATACGCAGTATTTT. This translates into CASSLAGVTDTQYF.

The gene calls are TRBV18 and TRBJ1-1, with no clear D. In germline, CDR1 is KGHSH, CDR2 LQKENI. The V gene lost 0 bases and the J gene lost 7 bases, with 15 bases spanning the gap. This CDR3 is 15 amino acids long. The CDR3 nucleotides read TGTGCCAGCTCACCACCCATGCGGGATAAGCTTGAAGCTTTCTTT. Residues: CASSPPMRDKLEAFF. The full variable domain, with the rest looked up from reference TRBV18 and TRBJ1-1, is NAGVMQNPRHLVRRRGQEARLRCSPMKGHSHVYWYRQLPEEGLKFMVYLQKENIIDESGMPKERFSAEFPKEGPSILRIQQVVRGDSAAYFCASSPPMRDKLEAFFGQGTRLTVV.